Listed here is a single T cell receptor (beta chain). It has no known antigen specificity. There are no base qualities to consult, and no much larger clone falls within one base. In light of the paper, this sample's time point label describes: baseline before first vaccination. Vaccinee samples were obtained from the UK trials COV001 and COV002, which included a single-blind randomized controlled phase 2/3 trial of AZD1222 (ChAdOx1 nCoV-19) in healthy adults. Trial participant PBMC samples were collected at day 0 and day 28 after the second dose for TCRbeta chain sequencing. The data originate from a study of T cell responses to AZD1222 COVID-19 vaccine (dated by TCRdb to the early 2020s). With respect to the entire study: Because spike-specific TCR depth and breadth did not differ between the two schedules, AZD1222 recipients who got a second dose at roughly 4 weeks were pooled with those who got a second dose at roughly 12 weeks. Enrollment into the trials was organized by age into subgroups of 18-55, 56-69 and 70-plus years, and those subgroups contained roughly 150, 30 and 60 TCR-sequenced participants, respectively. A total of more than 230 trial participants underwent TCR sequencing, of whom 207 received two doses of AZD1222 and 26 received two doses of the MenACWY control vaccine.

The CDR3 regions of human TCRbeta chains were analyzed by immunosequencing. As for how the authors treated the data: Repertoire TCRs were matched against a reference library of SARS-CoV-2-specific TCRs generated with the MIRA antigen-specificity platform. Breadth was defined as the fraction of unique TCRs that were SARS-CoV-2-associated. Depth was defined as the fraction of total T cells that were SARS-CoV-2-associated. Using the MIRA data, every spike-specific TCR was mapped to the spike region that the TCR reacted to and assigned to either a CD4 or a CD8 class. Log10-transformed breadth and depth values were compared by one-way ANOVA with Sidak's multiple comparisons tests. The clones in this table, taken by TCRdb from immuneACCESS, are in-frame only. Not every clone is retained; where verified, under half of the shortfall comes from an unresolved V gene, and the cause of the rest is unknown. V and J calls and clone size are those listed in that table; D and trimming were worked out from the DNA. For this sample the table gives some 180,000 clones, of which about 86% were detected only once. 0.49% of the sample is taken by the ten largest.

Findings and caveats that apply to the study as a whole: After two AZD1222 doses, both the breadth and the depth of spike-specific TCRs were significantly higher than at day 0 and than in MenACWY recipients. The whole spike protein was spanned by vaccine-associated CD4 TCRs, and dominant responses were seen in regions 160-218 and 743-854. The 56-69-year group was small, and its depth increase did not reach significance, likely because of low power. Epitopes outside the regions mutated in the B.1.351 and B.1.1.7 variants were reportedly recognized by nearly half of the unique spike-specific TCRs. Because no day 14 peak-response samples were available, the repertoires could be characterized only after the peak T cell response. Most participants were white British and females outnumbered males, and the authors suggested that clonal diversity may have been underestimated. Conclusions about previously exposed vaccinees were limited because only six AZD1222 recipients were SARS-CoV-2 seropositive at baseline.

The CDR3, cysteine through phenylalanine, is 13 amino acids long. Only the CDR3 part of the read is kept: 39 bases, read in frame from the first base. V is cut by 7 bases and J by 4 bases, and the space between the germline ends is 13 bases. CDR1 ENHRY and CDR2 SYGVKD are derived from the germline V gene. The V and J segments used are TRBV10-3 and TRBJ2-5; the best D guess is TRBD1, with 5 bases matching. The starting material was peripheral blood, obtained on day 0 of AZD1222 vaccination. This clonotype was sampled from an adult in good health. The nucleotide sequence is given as TGTGCCATCAAGTCCCAGGGTGGAGAGACCCAGTACTTC. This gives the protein CAIKSQGGETQYF.